A selection of T cell receptor beta chains follows, all from one sample in a study of blood T cell repertoires in COVID-19. Profiling relied on immunoSEQ multiplex PCR, and the TCRdb table lists in-frame clones only, not all of them. The sample carries tens of thousands of clones, about 80% recorded once. Material for sequencing was peripheral blood. These receptors were obtained from a human donor in a cohort sampled during active COVID-19. CDR3s include the opening cysteine and the closing phenylalanine or tryptophan. D genes are given only for firm matches. Not every row has a clone size; where given, it reads once, few, many or a size class.

V gene	clone size	D gene	J gene	CDR3 protein	CDR3 DNA
TRBV4-3	.	.	TRBJ2-2	CASSRGDSDTGELFF	TGCGCCAGCAGCCGGGGGGATAGCGACACCGGGGAGCTGTTTTTT
TRBV6-6	.	.	TRBJ2-6	CASSIQGDGANVLTF	TGTGCCAGCAGTATACAGGGCGACGGGGCCAACGTCCTGACTTTC
TRBV3-1/TRBV3-2	.	TRBD1	TRBJ1-2	CASSRQGNYGYTF	TGTGCCAGCAGCCGACAGGGGAACTATGGCTACACCTTC
TRBV28	.	.	TRBJ2-1	CASGLTGFTYNEQFF	TGTGCCAGCGGGCTAACAGGGTTCACCTACAATGAGCAGTTCTTC
TRBV6-2/TRBV6-3	.	TRBD2	TRBJ2-3	CASSYPLGGGLTDTQYF	TGTGCCAGCAGTTACCCCCTTGGGGGGGGACTCACAGATACGCAGTATTTT
TRBV6-6	.	.	TRBJ1-4	CASRSFEKLFF	TGTGCCAGCAGGAGCTTCGAAAAACTGTTTTTT
TRBV19	.	TRBD1	TRBJ2-1	CASSPSGQGFSNEQFF	TGTGCCAGTAGTCCCTCGGGACAGGGCTTTTCCAATGAGCAGTTCTTC
TRBV11-2	many	TRBD1	TRBJ1-4	CASSSGTGRNEKLFF	TGTGCCAGCAGCTCCGGGACAGGACGTAATGAAAAACTGTTTTTT
TRBV11-1	.	.	TRBJ2-5	CASSLGTVLKETQYF	TGTGCCAGCAGCTTAGGGACAGTTTTGAAAGAGACCCAGTACTTC
TRBV6-4	.	.	TRBJ2-7	CASSRRSSYEQYF	TGTGCCAGCAGCCGACGGAGCTCCTACGAGCAGTACTTC
TRBV7-9	.	.	TRBJ1-1	CASSLVGGEAFF	TGTGCCAGCAGCTTGGTGGGAGGTGAAGCTTTCTTT
TRBV18	.	TRBD1	TRBJ2-7	CASSPGQHLSSYEQYF	TGTGCCAGCTCACCGGGACAGCATCTAAGCTCCTACGAGCAGTACTTC
TRBV19	once	.	TRBJ2-3	CASMLGGATTDTQYF	TGTGCCAGTATGTTAGGGGGGGCGACCACAGATACGCAGTATTTT
TRBV6-6	.	.	TRBJ2-5	CASSKILRQRQETQYF	TGTGCCAGCAGTAAAATTTTAAGACAGAGACAAGAGACCCAGTACTTC
TRBV19	.	TRBD1	TRBJ2-1	CASSGTGNNEQFF	TGTGCCAGTAGCGGGACAGGGAACAATGAGCAGTTCTTC
TRBV11-1	.	.	TRBJ1-1	CASSLARTRAEAFF	TGTGCCAGCAGCTTAGCGAGGACACGGGCTGAAGCTTTCTTT
TRBV2	.	TRBD1	TRBJ2-3	CASHLRDRSDTQYF	TGTGCCAGCCATCTACGGGACAGGTCGGATACGCAGTATTTT
TRBV5-6	.	.	TRBJ2-2	CASTAGTNTGELFF	TGTGCCAGCACGGCAGGGACGAACACCGGGGAGCTGTTTTTT
TRBV5-4	.	TRBD2	TRBJ2-3	CASSRRGGLGTDTQYF	TGTGCCAGCAGCCGGCGGGGGGGCCTCGGCACAGATACGCAGTATTTT
TRBV18	.	.	TRBJ1-5	CASSPLRNQPQHF	TGTGCCAGCTCACCACTACGGAATCAGCCCCAGCATTTT
TRBV7-2	few	.	TRBJ1-1	CASSTPTGANTEAFF	TGTGCCAGCAGCACACCGACAGGAGCGAACACTGAAGCTTTCTTT
TRBV28	.	.	TRBJ1-1	CASSLMETEAFF	TGTGCCAGCAGTTTAATGGAGACTGAAGCTTTCTTT
TRBV7-2	.	.	TRBJ1-1	CASSFSDTEAFF	TGTGCCAGCAGCTTTTCAGACACTGAAGCTTTCTTT
TRBV7-9	.	.	TRBJ1-1	CASSSPDSPNTEAFF	TGTGCCAGCAGCTCCCCCGACAGCCCGAACACTGAAGCTTTCTTT
TRBV5-6	.	TRBD1	TRBJ1-2	CASSRRDRGGGYTF	TGTGCCAGCAGCCGCCGGGACAGGGGAGGTGGCTACACCTTC
TRBV13	many	TRBD1	TRBJ1-5	CASSLGGGGGDQPQHF	TGTGCCAGCAGCTTAGGTGGAGGGGGCGGGGATCAGCCCCAGCATTTT
TRBV9	.	TRBD2	TRBJ2-3	CASSVGTSGTDTQYF	TGTGCCAGCAGCGTTGGGACTAGCGGCACAGATACGCAGTATTTT
TRBV5-1	.	.	TRBJ2-5	CASSRRGETQYF	TGCGCCAGCAGCAGGAGGGGAGAGACCCAGTACTTC
TRBV4-3	.	.	TRBJ2-5	CASSHEAFTVETQYF	TGCGCCAGCAGCCACGAGGCCTTCACGGTGGAGACCCAGTACTTC
TRBV10-1	once	.	TRBJ2-7	CASSGGPGGTYEQYF	TGCGCCAGCAGCGGGGGGCCCGGAGGGACCTACGAGCAGTACTTC
TRBV4-1	.	TRBD1	TRBJ1-4	CASSSGTGEEKLFF	TGCGCCAGCAGCTCCGGGACAGGGGAGGAAAAACTGTTTTTT
TRBV20-1	.	.	TRBJ2-1	CSASRGYTIYNEQFF	TGCAGTGCTAGTAGAGGATACACCATCTACAATGAGCAGTTCTTC
TRBV20-1	.	TRBD2	TRBJ2-5	CSASGWEGIRETQYF	TGCAGTGCTAGTGGGTGGGAGGGGATCAGAGAGACCCAGTACTTC
TRBV10-3	.	TRBD1	TRBJ2-1	CAISGTGGIGGYNEQFF	TGTGCCATCAGTGGGACAGGGGGAATTGGGGGGTACAATGAGCAGTTCTTC
TRBV6-5	.	.	TRBJ1-3	CASSYSGQLGNTIYF	TGTGCCAGCAGTTACTCAGGACAGCTCGGAAACACCATATATTTT
TRBV4-1	.	.	TRBJ1-1	CASSQAILRQGATEAFF	TGCGCCAGCAGCCAAGCGATCTTGCGGCAGGGTGCCACTGAAGCTTTCTTT
TRBV5-1	.	.	TRBJ2-1	CASSLGQSYNEQFF	TGCGCCAGCAGCTTGGGGCAGTCCTACAATGAGCAGTTCTTC
TRBV27	.	TRBD1	TRBJ1-6	CASSTLQGWYNSPLHF	TGTGCCAGCAGTACCCTACAGGGGTGGTATAATTCACCCCTCCACTTT
TRBV19	.	TRBD1	TRBJ2-2	CASSFGTGTTGELFF	TGTGCCAGTAGTTTCGGGACAGGTACCACCGGGGAGCTGTTTTTT
TRBV5-4	.	.	TRBJ2-7	CASSLRAGRSYEQYF	TGTGCCAGCAGCTTGCGGGCAGGGCGATCCTACGAGCAGTACTTC
TRBV7-9	.	TRBD1	TRBJ1-1	CASSLTGQGKNEAFF	TGTGCCAGCAGTCTAACGGGACAGGGGAAAAATGAAGCTTTCTTT
TRBV12-2	.	.	TRBJ1-3	CASRLDGRGNTIYF	TGTGCAAGTCGCTTGGACGGGAGGGGAAACACCATATATTTT
TRBV5-4	.	.	TRBJ2-7	CASSLEQGEQYF	TGTGCCAGCAGCTTGGAACAGGGCGAGCAGTACTTC
TRBV5-4	once	.	TRBJ2-6	CASSLARNSGANVLTF	TGTGCCAGCAGCTTGGCCAGGAACTCTGGGGCCAACGTCCTGACTTTC
TRBV5-1	.	.	TRBJ2-5	CASSPFAGQRTQYF	TGCGCCAGCAGCCCCTTTGCCGGTCAAAGGACCCAGTACTTC
TRBV4-1	.	TRBD2	TRBJ2-3	CASSQVGTSGGFTDTQYF	TGCGCCAGCAGCCAAGTCGGGACTAGCGGGGGGTTCACAGATACGCAGTATTTT
TRBV7-2	.	.	TRBJ2-7	CASSFGGRGGDKQYF	TGTGCCAGCAGCTTTGGGGGGAGGGGAGGGGACAAGCAGTACTTC
TRBV6-7	.	.	TRBJ2-1	CASSYFRVSYNEQFF	TGTGCCAGCAGTTACTTTCGGGTTTCTTACAATGAGCAGTTCTTC
TRBV7-8	.	.	TRBJ2-5	CASSPTARETQYF	TGTGCCAGCAGCCCGACAGCCCGGGAGACCCAGTACTTC
TRBV5-1	.	TRBD1	TRBJ1-4	CASSRRDSLNEKLFF	TGCGCCAGCAGCCGCCGGGACAGTCTTAATGAAAAACTGTTTTTT
TRBV5-8	.	.	TRBJ1-5	CASSGGIQPKGQPQHF	TGTGCCAGCAGCGGGGGGATCCAACCTAAGGGTCAGCCCCAGCATTTT
TRBV6-1	.	TRBD2	TRBJ2-5	CASSEWASGGGETQYF	TGTGCCAGCAGTGAATGGGCTAGCGGGGGTGGAGAGACCCAGTACTTC
TRBV10-3	.	.	TRBJ1-5	CAISERVSAGPPGPQHF	TGTGCCATCAGTGAACGGGTTTCGGCGGGGCCCCCAGGGCCCCAGCATTTT
TRBV7-2	.	TRBD2	TRBJ2-5	CASSTMPGLAGVEETQYF	TGTGCCAGCAGCACGATGCCGGGACTAGCGGGGGTTGAGGAGACCCAGTACTTC
TRBV7-6	.	.	TRBJ1-1	CASSFGQGGTEAFF	TGTGCCAGCAGCTTCGGTCAGGGTGGCACTGAAGCTTTCTTT
TRBV4-2	.	.	TRBJ2-3	CASSQDYRAADTQYF	TGTGCCAGCAGCCAAGACTACAGGGCGGCAGATACGCAGTATTTT
TRBV3-1/TRBV3-2	.	TRBD1	TRBJ1-2	CASSRGPGGRGNYGYTF	TGTGCCAGCAGCAGGGGTCCAGGGGGGCGCGGTAACTATGGCTACACCTTC